This record covers a single TCR beta chain. The CDR3 totals 14 residues. Germline values: CDR1 SGHRS, CDR2 YFSETQ. Trimming pared 4 bases from V and 5 bases from J, leaving 15 bases between. The data are from a study of blood T cell repertoires in COVID-19. Study at large: The origin of the acute and convalescent COVID-19 samples was the United States, Italy and Spain. T cells, B-cell-depleted T cells, or PBMCs supplied cDNA or gDNA.

Participant ages covered about 18 to 89 years across some 25 US areas. Profiling relied on immunoSEQ multiplex PCR, and the TCRdb table lists in-frame clones only, not all of them. Of over 200,000 clones listed, over 80% are singletons. The TCR comes from a human donor in a cohort exposed to, infected with or recovered from COVID-19 (not recorded which). The donor label of this sample is uncertain. The V gene is TRBV5-1, the J gene TRBJ2-5; perhaps TRBD2 as D (6 bases). The sample was PBMCs or T cells enriched from blood (not recorded which). In DNA, the CDR3 is TGCGCCAGCAGCCCGGGAGCCCAACCGGAGACCCAGTACTTC. As protein: CASSPGAQPETQYF.